This T cell receptor (beta chain) derives from a study of blood T cell repertoires in COVID-19. Looking at the study overall: The study drew acute and convalescent COVID-19 samples from the United States, Italy and Spain. PBMCs, B-cell-depleted T cells, or T cells were the source of the cDNA or gDNA that made up the material.

CDR1 is SGDLS and CDR2 is YYNGEE in the germline V gene. This CDR3 has 14 amino acids. The junction had 1 base not matched to a gene; V was cut back by 3 bases and J by 0 bases. Original processing methods: Scientists estimated how many nucleated cells there were by amplifying reference gene primers. Generated by immunoSEQ multiplex PCR, the TCRdb table keeps only in-frame clones and is missing some. V and J calls and clone size are those listed in that table; D and trimming were worked out from the DNA. The sample includes approximately 70,000 clones, about 89% seen only once; the top ten take around 13%.

The sequence came from a woman in her sixties or seventies with acute or convalescent COVID-19. This chain links TRBV9 with TRBJ2-7, with 9 bases matching TRBD2. The sample was peripheral blood. The CDR3, as DNA: TGTGCCAGCAGCGCAGCGGGGGGCTCCTACGAGCAGTACTTC. It specifies CASSAAGGSYEQYF.